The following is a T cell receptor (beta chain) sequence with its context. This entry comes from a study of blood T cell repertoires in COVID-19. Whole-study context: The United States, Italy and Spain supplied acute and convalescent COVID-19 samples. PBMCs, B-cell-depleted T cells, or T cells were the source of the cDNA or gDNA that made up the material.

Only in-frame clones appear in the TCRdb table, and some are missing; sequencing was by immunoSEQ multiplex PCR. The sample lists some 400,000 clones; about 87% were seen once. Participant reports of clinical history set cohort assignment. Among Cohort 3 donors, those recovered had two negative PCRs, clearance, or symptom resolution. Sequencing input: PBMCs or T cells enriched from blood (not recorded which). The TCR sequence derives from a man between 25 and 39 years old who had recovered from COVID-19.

Here the CDR3 reads CASSPPLASGNTIYF. In nucleotides, the CDR3 is TGTGCCAGCTCACCACCGTTGGCTTCCGGAAACACCATATATTTT. The chain recombines TRBV18 with TRBJ1-3; D is unresolved. The CDR3 runs 15 residues. Germline V gene data show CDR1 as KGHSH and CDR2 as LQKENI. V was pared by 0 bases and J by 4 bases, with 10 bases between.